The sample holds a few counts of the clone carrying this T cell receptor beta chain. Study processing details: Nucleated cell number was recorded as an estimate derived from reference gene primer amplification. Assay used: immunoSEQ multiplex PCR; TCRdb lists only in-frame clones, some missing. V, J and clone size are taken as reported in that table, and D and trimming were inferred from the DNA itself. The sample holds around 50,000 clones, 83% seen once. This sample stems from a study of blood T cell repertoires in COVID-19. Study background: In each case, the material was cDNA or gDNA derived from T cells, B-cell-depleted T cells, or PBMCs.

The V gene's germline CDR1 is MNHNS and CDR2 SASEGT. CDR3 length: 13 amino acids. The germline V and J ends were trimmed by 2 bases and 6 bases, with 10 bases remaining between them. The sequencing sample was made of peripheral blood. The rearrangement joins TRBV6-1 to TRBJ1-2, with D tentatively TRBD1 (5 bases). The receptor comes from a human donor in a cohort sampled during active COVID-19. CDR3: CASSESGFDGYTF. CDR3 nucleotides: TGTGCCAGCAGTGAATCAGGGTTCGATGGCTACACCTTC.